One and the same sample provided the 30 T cell receptor beta chains below, sequenced in a study of OX40 agonist ivuxolimab in advanced cancers. Libraries were prepared by immunoSEQ multiplex PCR; TCRdb keeps only in-frame clonotypes and omits some of them. The sample gives approximately 77,000 clones, around 93% of which show up once; 8% to 13% is in the top ten. Sequencing used CD4+ or CD8+ T cells sorted from blood, obtained in a trial of the OX40 agonist ivuxolimab. These receptors came from an adult with an advanced solid tumor such as melanoma, head and neck, liver or kidney cancer.

This chain joins TRBV7-3 and TRBJ2-2; 7 bases are a match to TRBD1. Germline V lookup: CDR1 SGHTA, CDR2 FQGTGA. The J segment lost 8 bases and the V segment lost 3 bases, leaving 18 bases of the junction unmatched. This CDR3 is 18 amino acids long. CDR3 coding DNA: TGTGCCAGCAGCTTTTCCCTCGGTGGGACAGCCTCAGGAGGGGAGCTGTTTTTT. It specifies CASSFSLGGTASGGELFF.

The V and J genes are TRBV19 and TRBJ2-7; TRBD1 aligns across 8 bases. Per the germline V gene, CDR1 is LNHDA and CDR2 is SQIVND (reference sequence). The V and J ends lost 1 base and 2 bases, in that order; junction bases with no gene match: 1. CDR3 size: 14 residues. The CDR3 DNA sequence: TGTGCCAGTAGTATAGGGACAGGGACCTACGAGCAGTACTTC. It yields the protein CASSIGTGTYEQYF.

V gene TRBV5-1 combines with J gene TRBJ2-7, with TRBD1 as a possible D gene (6 bases). This CDR3 contains 13 residues. CDR1 is SGHRS and CDR2 is YFSETQ in the germline V gene. With 6 bases removed from V and 4 bases from J, the gap between germline ends came to 14 bases. CDR3 in amino acids: CASTGTLGYEQYF. CDR3 DNA: TGCGCCAGCACCGGGACATTGGGGTACGAGCAGTACTTC.

Only one count was recorded for this clone. V and J are TRBV11-2 and TRBJ1-2; 9 bases map to TRBD1. The CDR3 contains 15 residues. In germline, CDR1 is SGHAT, CDR2 FQNNGV. Unmatched junction bases numbered 8, after V lost 1 base and J lost 8 bases. The chain's CDR3 is CASSLVTTGGGGYTF. CDR3 nucleotides: TGTGCCAGCAGCTTAGTAACGACAGGGGGAGGAGGCTACACCTTC.

The gene calls are TRBV6-4 and TRBJ1-5, with 8 bases aligning to TRBD1. Germline assignment: CDR1 MRHNA and CDR2 SNTAGT. The CDR3 runs to 17 residues. Trimming removed 10 bases from V and 5 bases from J; junction bases left unmatched: 19. The CDR3, as DNA: TGTGCCATCTCGGGGACAGGAGGCGGACCAGGAGATCAGCCCCAGCATTTT. This translates into CAISGTGGGPGDQPQHF.

V and J are TRBV6-4 and TRBJ2-3, with 8 bases that match TRBD1. Germline V CDR1 and CDR2: MRHNA, SNTAGT. J was trimmed by 2 bases and V by 10 bases; bases with no gene match: 5. The CDR3 runs 13 residues. DNA of the CDR3: TGTGCCACTTCGGACAGGGACACAGATACGCAGTATTTT. Translating gives CATSDRDTDTQYF.

This clone was observed a handful of times. The CDR3 here is CASTLGLDGYTF. DNA of the CDR3: TGTGCCAGCACTCTCGGACTCGATGGCTACACCTTC. The chain joins TRBV7-9 to TRBJ1-2; D unclear. The CDR3 is 12 amino acids. The V and J ends lost 7 bases and 6 bases respectively, with 12 bases between them. Germline-derived CDR1 and CDR2 are SEHNR and FQNEAQ (reference sequence).

This chain joins TRBV7-8 and TRBJ1-2; TRBD1 aligns across 12 bases. Germline CDR1 and CDR2: SGHVS and FQNEAQ. The CDR3 length is 17 residues. J gave up 6 bases and V 4 bases, and 12 bases lay outside the gene matches. CDR3 in amino acids: CASSSPNGDRGLHGYTF. The DNA of the CDR3 is TGTGCCAGCAGCTCCCCAAACGGGGACAGGGGGCTCCATGGCTACACCTTC.

This rearrangement joins TRBV7-6 to TRBJ1-3; 9 nucleotides agree with TRBD1. CDR1 and CDR2 from the germline V gene are SGHVS and FNYEAQ. Trimming cost V 1 base and J 6 bases; bases outside gene matches: 1. The CDR3 contains 14 residues. The DNA of the CDR3 is TGTGCCAGCAGCTTAGGACAGGGGGTAAACACCATATATTTT. Its protein product is CASSLGQGVNTIYF.

This clone occurred once. The chain has TRBV19 and TRBJ2-7; TRBD1 matches 9 bases. Germline V gene lookup returns CDR1 LNHDA and CDR2 SQIVND (reference sequence). After removal of 5 bases from V and 0 bases from J, the junction contained 5 bases not matched to a gene. The CDR3 loop spans 15 amino acids. As DNA, the CDR3 is TGTGCCAGTAGTTTGACAGGGGGAAGCTCCTACGAGCAGTACTTC. Its translation is CASSLTGGSSYEQYF.

The chain couples TRBV19 to TRBJ1-1; possible D gene TRBD1, 5 bases. The CDR3 runs 13 residues. Germline V gene data show CDR1 as LNHDA and CDR2 as SQIVND (reference sequence). V gave up 5 bases and J gave up 2 bases, with 9 bases separating them. The CDR3, as DNA: TGTGCCAGTAGTCCGGGACGTAACACTGAAGCTTTCTTT. This codes for CASSPGRNTEAFF. Full variable domain (remainder filled in from reference TRBV19 and TRBJ1-1): DGGITQSPKYLFRKEGQNVTLSCEQNLNHDAMYWYRQDPGQGLRLIYYSQIVNDFQKGDIAEGYSVSREKKESFPLTVTSAQKNPTAFYLCASSPGRNTEAFFGQGTRLTVV.

V usage is TRBV10-3 and J usage is TRBJ1-3, with 11 bases lining up with TRBD1. The V segment lost 6 bases and the J segment 4 bases; nucleotides outside the gene matches: 2. Germline V lookup: CDR1 ENHRY, CDR2 SYGVKD. The CDR3 has 14 amino acids. CDR3 DNA sequence: TGTGCCATCAGCGGGACAGGGGGAGGAAACACCATATATTTT. It specifies CAISGTGGGNTIYF.

The rearrangement links TRBV7-6 to TRBJ2-2; 7 nucleotides align to TRBD1. V trimming: 5 bases; J trimming: 6 bases; junction bases outside the gene matches: 6. The CDR3 sequence is 14 residues long. Germline CDR1 is SGHVS and CDR2 is FNYEAQ. The CDR3 here is CASSKSTGPGELFF. The CDR3 coding sequence is TGTGCCAGCAGCAAATCGACAGGGCCCGGGGAGCTGTTTTTT. The full variable domain, rest sourced from reference TRBV7-6 and TRBJ2-2, is GAGVSQSPRYKVTKRGQDVALRCDPISGHVSLYWYRQALGQGPEFLTYFNYEAQQDKSGLPNDRFSAERPEGSISTLTIQRTEQRDSAMYRCASSKSTGPGELFFGEGSRLTVL.

The V and J genes are TRBV29-1 and TRBJ1-2, with TRBD1 matching over 10 bases. The CDR3 runs to 13 residues. The ends lost 6 bases at V and 4 bases at J; junction bases unmatched: 5. The germline V gene encodes CDR1 SQVTM and CDR2 ANQGSEA. DNA for the CDR3: TGCAGCGTCCGCAGGACAGGGGGCTATGGCTACACCTTC. Encoded protein: CSVRRTGGYGYTF.

The gene calls are TRBV18 and TRBJ1-1; the D is unclear. Trimming pared 2 bases from V and 1 base from J, leaving 8 bases between. Germline V CDR1 and CDR2: KGHSH, LQKENI. The CDR3 covers 14 residues. The CDR3 DNA follows: TGTGCCAGCTCACCAATACAGTCGAACACTGAAGCTTTCTTT. It yields the protein CASSPIQSNTEAFF.

The chain employs TRBV7-2 and TRBJ1-2, with D maybe TRBD1 (6 bases). Germline lookup yields CDR1 SGHTA and CDR2 FQGNSA. The ends were cut back, 6 bases at V and 3 bases at J, with 17 bases in the middle. This CDR3 has 15 amino acids. CDR3 sequence reads: CTSSGTATGYYGYTF. CDR3 nucleotides: TGTACCAGCAGTGGTACGGCGACAGGTTACTATGGCTACACCTTC.

The chain links TRBV7-6 to TRBJ1-1; D remains unclear. The V gene's germline CDR1 is SGHVS and CDR2 FNYEAQ. V shed 2 bases and J shed 3 bases, with 13 bases lying between them. The CDR3 extends over 15 amino acids. CDR3 in amino acids: CASSLRGGRHTEAFF. The CDR3 DNA follows: TGTGCCAGCAGCTTACGGGGAGGGAGGCACACTGAAGCTTTCTTT.

This clone appeared a single time. The CDR3 region has the DNA TGTGCCATCAGTGAGTCGATGGGACAGGGGTATAATGAGCAGTTCTTC. Protein: CAISESMGQGYNEQFF. This chain uses TRBV10-3 with TRBJ2-1; 10 bases match TRBD1. The germline CDR1 and CDR2 sequences are ENHRY and SYGVKD. V gave up 0 bases and J gave up 7 bases; unmatched junction bases: 6. The length of the CDR3 is 16 residues.

The rearrangement uses TRBV19 and TRBJ1-5; D gene ambiguous. This CDR3 spans 15 amino acids. Trimming pared 2 bases from V and 4 bases from J, leaving 12 bases between. Germline values: CDR1 LNHDA, CDR2 SQIVND (reference sequence). The CDR3 loop is CASSIRRETNQPQHF. DNA of the CDR3: TGTGCCAGTAGTATAAGACGGGAGACAAATCAGCCCCAGCATTTT.

The chain links TRBV5-1 to TRBJ2-1, with TRBD1 matching over 9 bases. Per germline, CDR1 SGHRS and CDR2 YFSETQ. This CDR3 has 14 residues. V dropped 4 bases and J dropped 8; count of bases not matched to a gene: 7. CDR3 region: CASSPGTGSDEQFF. The CDR3 region has the DNA TGCGCCAGCAGCCCCGGGACAGGGTCCGATGAGCAGTTCTTC.

The chain carries TRBV27 and TRBJ1-4; 9 nucleotides match TRBD1. This CDR3 has 14 amino acids. CDR1 and CDR2 from the germline V gene are MNHEY and SMNVEV (reference sequence). V lost 3 bases and J lost 8; bases outside the gene matches: 4. CDR3 sequence: CASSFYRGHEKLFF. The CDR3 DNA reads TGTGCCAGCAGTTTCTACAGGGGGCACGAAAAACTGTTTTTT.

The chain employs TRBV7-9 and TRBJ2-5, with a weak D call TRBD2 (6 bases). The CDR3 length is 13 residues. Trimming took off 5 bases at V and 5 bases at J, with 12 bases between the two ends. Germline V lookup: CDR1 SEHNR, CDR2 FQNEAQ (reference sequence). The CDR3 sequence is CASSGRRWETQYF. The CDR3 bases are TGTGCCAGCAGCGGGAGGAGGTGGGAGACCCAGTACTTC.

V usage is TRBV27 and J usage is TRBJ2-2; 11 bases map to TRBD1. The germline CDR1 and CDR2 sequences are MNHEY and SMNVEV (reference sequence). Unmatched junction bases numbered 2, after V lost 3 bases and J lost 5 bases. The CDR3 covers 15 residues. CDR3 sequence (DNA): TGTGCCAGCAGTTTTGGGACAGGGGGGACCGGGGAGCTGTTTTTT. Protein sequence: CASSFGTGGTGELFF.

This clone has only one observation. The J gene is TRBJ1-1, the V gene TRBV7-9; 7 bases align to TRBD1. Germline assignment: CDR1 SEHNR and CDR2 FQNEAQ (reference sequence). V lost 2 bases and J lost 5; bases outside the gene matches: 8. The CDR3 loop spans 15 amino acids. The CDR3 region has the DNA TGTGCCAGCAGCTTACCCCCTACAGGGGAAACTGAAGCTTTCTTT. This codes for CASSLPPTGETEAFF.

This clone was counted a single time. V and J are TRBV4-1 and TRBJ2-2; TRBD2 aligns across 8 bases. The CDR3 has 18 amino acids. The germline CDR1 and CDR2 sequences are MGHRA and YSYEKL. Trimming at V came to 0 bases and at J to 2 bases, leaving 8 bases not matched to a gene. The chain's CDR3 is CASSQDNNLAGNTGELFF. The CDR3 coding sequence is TGCGCCAGCAGCCAAGATAATAACCTAGCGGGTAACACCGGGGAGCTGTTTTTT.

This chain connects TRBV10-3 to TRBJ2-5; tentatively, D is TRBD2 (5 bases). Germline-derived CDR1 and CDR2 are ENHRY and SYGVKD. The V gene lost 8 bases and the J gene lost 4 bases, with 14 bases spanning the gap. The CDR3 spans 13 residues. The CDR3 nucleotides read TGTGCCATCGCCGATGAGGGCAGAGAGACCCAGTACTTC. It yields the protein CAIADEGRETQYF.

The V call is TRBV13, the J call TRBJ2-5; the match to TRBD1 covers 9 bases. The ends lost 1 base at V and 4 bases at J; junction bases unmatched: 4. CDR3 size: 15 residues. Germline CDR1 reads PRHDT; CDR2 reads FYEKMQ (reference sequence). Here the CDR3 reads CASSLEGTGIETQYF. The CDR3 coding sequence is TGTGCCAGCAGCTTAGAAGGGACAGGGATAGAGACCCAGTACTTC.

The J gene is TRBJ2-7, the V gene TRBV2; D gene unclear. Germline loops: CDR1 SNHLY, CDR2 FYNNEI. The CDR3 contains 10 residues. The V end lost 5 bases, the J end lost 2 bases, and 1 base lay between the germline ends. CDR3 sequence: CASSPYEQYF. CDR3 sequence (DNA): TGTGCCAGCAGTCCCTACGAGCAGTACTTC. Complete variable domain (other parts from reference TRBV2 and TRBJ2-7): EPEVTQTPSHQVTQMGQEVILRCVPISNHLYFYWYRQILGQKVEFLVSFYNNEISEKSEIFDDQFSVERPDGSNFTLKIRSTKLEDSAMYFCASSPYEQYFGPGTRLTVT.

This chain connects TRBV6-5 to TRBJ2-3; 9 bases match TRBD1. The CDR3 is 14 residues long. Germline CDR1 is MNHEY and CDR2 is SVGAGI. V lost 6 bases to trimming and J lost 6 bases; unmatched junction nucleotides: 7. For the CDR3, the DNA is TGTGCCAGCAGCCGGGACAGGGATTGGGATACGCAGTATTTT. Amino acids: CASSRDRDWDTQYF.

The chain employs TRBV6-5 and TRBJ2-1; 7 nucleotides agree with TRBD1. The CDR3 is 13 residues long. Germline trimming cut 1 base from V and 8 bases from J; bases unmatched to any gene: 2. The V gene's germline CDR1 is MNHEY and CDR2 SVGAGI. This chain's CDR3 is CASSYFTGDEQFF. Written as DNA, the CDR3 is TGTGCCAGCAGTTACTTTACAGGGGATGAGCAGTTCTTC.